The TCR beta chain described here comes from a study of blood T cell repertoires in COVID-19. This CDR3 region has 15 residues. Germline CDR1 is SGHAT and CDR2 is FQDESV (reference sequence). V gave up 3 bases and J gave up 0 bases; unmatched junction bases: 5. Per the authors' pipeline: Estimates of nucleated cell counts were drawn from the amplification of reference gene primers. Assay used: immunoSEQ multiplex PCR; TCRdb lists only in-frame clones, some missing. V and J calls and clone size are as listed in that table; D and trimming were resolved from the DNA. The repertoire holds 100,000 to 150,000 clones, with roughly four fifths as singletons.

The sample was peripheral blood. J is TRBJ2-7 and V is TRBV11-1, with 7 bases fitting TRBD2. This TCR derives from a man aged 55 to 69 with acute or convalescent COVID-19. CDR3 nucleotide sequence: TGTGCCAGCAGCTTTGCGGGGGAGAGCTCCTACGAGCAGTACTTC. Translating gives CASSFAGESSYEQYF.